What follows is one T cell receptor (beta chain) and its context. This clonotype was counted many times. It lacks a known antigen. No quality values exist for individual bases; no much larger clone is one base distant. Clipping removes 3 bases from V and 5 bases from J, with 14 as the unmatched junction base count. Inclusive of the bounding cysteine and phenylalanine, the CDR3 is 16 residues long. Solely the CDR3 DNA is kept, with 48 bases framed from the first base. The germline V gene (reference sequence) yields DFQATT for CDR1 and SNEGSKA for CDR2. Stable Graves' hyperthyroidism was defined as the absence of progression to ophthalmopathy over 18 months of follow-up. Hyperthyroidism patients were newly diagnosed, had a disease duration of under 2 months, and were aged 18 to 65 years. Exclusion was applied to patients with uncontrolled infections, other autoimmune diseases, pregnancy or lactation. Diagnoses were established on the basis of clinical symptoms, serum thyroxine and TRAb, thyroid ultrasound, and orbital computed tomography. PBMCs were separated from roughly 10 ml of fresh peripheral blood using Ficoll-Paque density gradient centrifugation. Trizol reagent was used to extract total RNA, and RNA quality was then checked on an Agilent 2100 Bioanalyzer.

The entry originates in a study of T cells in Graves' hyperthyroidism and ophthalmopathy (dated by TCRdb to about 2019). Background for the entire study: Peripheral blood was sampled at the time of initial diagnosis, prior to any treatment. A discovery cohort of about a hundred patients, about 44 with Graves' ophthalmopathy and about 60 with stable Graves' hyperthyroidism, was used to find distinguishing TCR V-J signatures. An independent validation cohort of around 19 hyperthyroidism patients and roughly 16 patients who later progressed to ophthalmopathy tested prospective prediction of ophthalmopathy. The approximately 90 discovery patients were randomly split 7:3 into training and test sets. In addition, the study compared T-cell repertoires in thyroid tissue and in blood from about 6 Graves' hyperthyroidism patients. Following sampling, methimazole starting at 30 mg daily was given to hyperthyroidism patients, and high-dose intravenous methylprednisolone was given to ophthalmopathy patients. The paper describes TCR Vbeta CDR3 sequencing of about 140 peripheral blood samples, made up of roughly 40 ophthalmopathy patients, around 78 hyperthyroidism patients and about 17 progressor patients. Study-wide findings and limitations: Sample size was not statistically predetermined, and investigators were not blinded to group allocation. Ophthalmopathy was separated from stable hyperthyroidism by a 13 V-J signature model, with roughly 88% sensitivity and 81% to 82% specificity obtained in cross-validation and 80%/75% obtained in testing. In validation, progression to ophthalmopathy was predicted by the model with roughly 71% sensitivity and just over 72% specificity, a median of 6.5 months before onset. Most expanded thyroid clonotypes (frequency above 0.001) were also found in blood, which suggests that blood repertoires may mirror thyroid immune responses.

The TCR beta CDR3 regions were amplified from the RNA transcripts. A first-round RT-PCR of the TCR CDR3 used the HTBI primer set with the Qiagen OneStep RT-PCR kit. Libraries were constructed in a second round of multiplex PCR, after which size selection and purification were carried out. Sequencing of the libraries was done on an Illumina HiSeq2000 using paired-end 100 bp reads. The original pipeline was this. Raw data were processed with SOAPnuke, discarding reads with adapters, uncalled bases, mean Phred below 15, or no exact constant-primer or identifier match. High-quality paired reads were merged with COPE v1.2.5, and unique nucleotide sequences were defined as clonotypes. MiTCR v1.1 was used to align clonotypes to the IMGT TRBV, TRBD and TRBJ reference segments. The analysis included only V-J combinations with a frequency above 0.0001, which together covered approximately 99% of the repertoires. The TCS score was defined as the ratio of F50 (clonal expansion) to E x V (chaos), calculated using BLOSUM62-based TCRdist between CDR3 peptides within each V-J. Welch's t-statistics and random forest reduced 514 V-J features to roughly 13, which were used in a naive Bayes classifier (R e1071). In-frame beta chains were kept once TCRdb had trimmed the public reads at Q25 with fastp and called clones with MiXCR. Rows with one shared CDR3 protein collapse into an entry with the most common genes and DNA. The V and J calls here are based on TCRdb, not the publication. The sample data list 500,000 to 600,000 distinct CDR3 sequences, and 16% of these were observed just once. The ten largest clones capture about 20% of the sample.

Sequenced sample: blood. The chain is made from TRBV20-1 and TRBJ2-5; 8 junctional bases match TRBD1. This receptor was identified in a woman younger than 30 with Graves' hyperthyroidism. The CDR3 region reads CSARDLGGQGRETQYF. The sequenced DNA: TGCAGTGCTAGGGACTTGGGAGGACAGGGCCGGGAGACCCAGTACTTC.